This paragraph reports one T cell receptor (beta chain). Its antigen target is currently unknown. No quality values exist for individual bases; no much larger clone is one base distant. These data belong to a study of T cell responses to AZD1222 COVID-19 vaccine (dated by TCRdb to about 2021). Concerning the study at large: TCR sequencing covered 230 or so trial participants: 200 to 220 given two doses of AZD1222 and 26 given two doses of MenACWY control vaccine. Enrollment into the trials was organized by age into subgroups of 18-55, 56-69 and 70-plus years, and those subgroups contained roughly 150, 30 and 60 TCR-sequenced participants, respectively.

Paper-wide results and their limitations: Nearly half of unique spike-specific TCRs reportedly recognized epitopes outside regions mutated in the B.1.351 and B.1.1.7 variants. Participants were mostly white British and included more females than males, and it was suggested by the authors that clonal diversity may have been underestimated. Vaccine-associated CD4 TCRs spanned the whole spike protein, with dominant responses in regions 160-218 and 743-854. Because no samples from the day 14 peak response were available, repertoires could be characterized only after the peak T cell response. A significant rise in spike-specific TCR breadth and depth was observed after two AZD1222 doses relative to day 0 and relative to MenACWY recipients. Only a handful of AZD1222 recipients were SARS-CoV-2 seropositive at baseline, limiting conclusions about previously exposed vaccinees. In the small 56-69-year group, the increase in depth fell short of significance, most likely because of low power.

Taken from cysteine to phenylalanine, the CDR3 has 17 residues. Only the CDR3 DNA is retained, 51 bases long and in frame from the first base. The junction shows trimming of 1 base on V and 3 bases on J, plus 13 bases between the germline ends. Per the germline V gene, LGHNA is the CDR1 and YNFKEQ is the CDR2. The sample's time point, from its label and the paper: about 28 days (+/-7) after the second vaccine dose. The treatment or condition label here, explained by the study, means: meningococcal conjugate vaccine given as trial control. Vaccinee samples came from UK trials COV001 and COV002, including a single-blind randomized controlled phase 2/3 trial of AZD1222 (ChAdOx1 nCoV-19) in healthy adults. Trial participant PBMC samples were collected at day 0 and day 28 after the second dose for TCRbeta chain sequencing. The CDR3 regions of human TCRbeta chains were subjected to immunosequencing. The original pipeline was this. TCRs in the repertoires were compared against a reference library of SARS-CoV-2-specific TCRs that had been generated with the MIRA antigen-specificity platform. Breadth meant the fraction of unique TCRs that were SARS-CoV-2-associated, whereas depth meant the fraction of total T cells that were SARS-CoV-2-associated. Using the MIRA data, each spike-specific TCR was assigned both to the spike region to which the TCR was reactive and to a CD4 or CD8 class. Log10-transformed breadth and depth values were compared by one-way ANOVA with Sidak's multiple comparisons tests. The source is immuneACCESS, and TCRdb retained only in-frame sequences with V and J called. Part of the clones is not carried over; for the studies checked, unresolved V genes explain less than half of this, and the remainder is unexplained. V, J and clone size are taken as reported in that table, and D and trimming were inferred from the DNA itself. For this sample the table gives 150,000 to 200,000 clones, of which roughly nine tenths were detected only once. The ten largest clones add up to approximately 4% of the sample.

Sequenced material: peripheral blood, taken 28 days after the second dose of the MenACWY control vaccine. Here the chain combines TRBV4-2 and TRBJ2-6; the D segment could be TRBD2, given 7 matching bases. This receptor was taken from an adult who received the MenACWY meningococcal vaccine as a control. CDR3 protein: CASSQVGGAHGANVLTF. The DNA sequence is TGTGCCAGCAGCCAAGTTGGGGGGGCCCATGGGGCCAACGTCCTGACTTTC.